This T cell receptor beta chain was documented in a study of blood T cell repertoires in COVID-19 (dated by TCRdb to about 2020). As for the study more broadly: Collaborator samples came from the United States, Italy and Spain and covered acute and convalescent phases of COVID-19. Where available, HLA class I and class II types were taken from metadata supplied by the sample provider and were not determined by assay-based typing. Nearly every sample came with metadata listing a de-identified subject ID, COVID-19 status, age in years and sex. The samples were drawn from two sources: the first 160 participants of the ongoing ImmuneRACE study, and 950 to 1,500 subjects contributed by 6 global collaborators. The repertoires were released in a freely available public database meant as a resource for research on the immune response to SARS-CoV-2. The prospective study material was composed of cDNA or gDNA derived from T cells, B-cell-depleted T cells, or PBMCs. The dataset comprised deeply sampled blood TCRbeta repertoires from subjects exposed to, actively infected with, or recovered from COVID-19. Broader findings and caveats from the paper: The quantity of clinical and demographic metadata differed by source and by participant and was supplied without curation.

Trimmed from V: 1 base; trimmed from J: 5 bases; junction bases lacking a gene match: 6. CDR1 and CDR2, looked up from the germline V gene, are KGHSH and LQKENI. Inclusive of the bounding cysteine and phenylalanine, the CDR3 is 15 residues long. Just the 45-base CDR3 DNA is kept, in frame starting at base 1. TCRbeta CDR3 regions were amplified from genomic DNA by means of the immunoSEQ Assay, a bias-controlled multiplex PCR. The authors' pipeline ran thus. The number of nucleated cells in each sample was estimated by amplification of reference gene primers within the assay. Sequence reads were collapsed and filtered to measure the absolute abundance of every unique TCRbeta CDR3 rearrangement. For each sample, productive Simpson clonality was calculated as the square root of Simpson's diversity index over productive rearrangements. The table comes from immuneACCESS by way of TCRdb, which keeps in-frame sequences with V and J called. Part of the clones is missing from these tables; in studies checked, under half for an unresolved V gene and the rest for unknown reasons. For V, J and clone size, that table is used; D and trimming come from the DNA. The sample table contains some 670,000 clones; only one count was recorded for 90% of them. Clones ranked in the top ten supply 0.2% to 0.3% of the sample.

Worth noting for this clone: There is no known antigen for this receptor. No base quality information exists; no much larger clone differs at one position.

Collaborating institutions collected whole blood in K2EDTA tubes following their own protocols. Collaborator samples were shipped for TCRbeta analysis as frozen whole blood, isolated PBMCs, or DNA extracted from either sample type. Recombination linked TRBV18 to TRBJ2-7, and 9 bases in between align with TRBD2. Sequencing was carried out using peripheral blood. This TCR came from a woman younger than 35 with acute or convalescent COVID-19. The CDR3 here reads CASSPRAGGRDEQYF. The nucleotide sequence is TGTGCCAGCTCACCACGGGCGGGGGGGCGCGACGAGCAGTACTTC.